This TCR beta chain was captured by sequencing in a study of T cells in Graves' hyperthyroidism and ophthalmopathy. RNA transcripts were the template for amplifying TCR beta CDR3 regions. A first-round RT-PCR of the TCR CDR3 used the HTBI primer set. Each CDR3 protein gets one entry after TCRdb re-called the multiplex PCR reads with MiXCR. The sample holds about 480,000 distinct CDR3 sequences, about an eighth seen once. The receptor was derived from a woman aged 18-30 years with Graves' hyperthyroidism. Sequences were obtained from blood.

CDR3 bases: TGTGCCAGCAGTTACTCGACGGGACGGAACTATGGCTACACCTTC. Its protein is CASSYSTGRNYGYTF. The V call is TRBV11-2, the J call TRBJ1-2, with D perhaps TRBD1 (5 bases). Trimming took off 6 bases at V and 2 bases at J, with 16 bases between the two ends. The CDR3 loop spans 15 amino acids. Per germline, CDR1 SGHAT and CDR2 FQNNGV.